The rows below give T cell receptor beta chains drawn from one sample of a study of CD8+ T cells in alopecia areata. The method was immunoSEQ multiplex PCR; TCRdb's version includes in-frame clones alone and lacks a portion of them. The sample includes 220,000 or so clones, 50% to 60% of them seen just once. Specimen: CD4+ T cells sorted from blood, collected at week 0. These receptors were obtained from a human donor with alopecia areata. CDR3s include the opening cysteine and the closing phenylalanine or tryptophan. D genes are given only for firm matches. Some rows mark clone size as missing; the rest say once, few, many or name a class of expanded clone.

v_gene	d_gene	abundance	len	j_gene	CDR3nt	CDR3aa
TRBV18	.	few	14	TRBJ2-6	TGTGCCAGCTCACCCCTAAGGGGGGCCAACGTCCTGACTTTC	CASSPLRGANVLTF
TRBV4-1	.	.	13	TRBJ1-4	TGCGCCAGCCGGACAAGAACTAATGAAAAACTGTTTTTT	CASRTRTNEKLFF
TRBV7-9	.	.	15	TRBJ1-2	TGTGCCAGCAGCTCCGGGTTAGACAGACGCTATGGCTACACCTTC	CASSSGLDRRYGYTF
TRBV11-1	.	few	16	TRBJ2-5	TGTGCCAGCAGCTTAGTCGGTCTAGCAAAATTAGAGACCCAGTACTTC	CASSLVGLAKLETQYF
TRBV29-1	TRBD1	.	14	TRBJ2-1	TGCAGCGCTTACGAGACAGGGGGCTTTGATGAGCAGTTCTTC	CSAYETGGFDEQFF
TRBV27	TRBD1	once	16	TRBJ1-6	TGTGCCAGCAGTTTATTGTCAGGGGGCCATAATTCACCCCTCCACTTT	CASSLLSGGHNSPLHF
TRBV30	.	.	14	TRBJ2-7	TGTGCCTGGAGTAGATTACCGGAGGGACGCGAGCAGTACTTC	CAWSRLPEGREQYF
TRBV11-2	.	.	15	TRBJ1-1	TGTGCCAGCAGCTTGGGAGACAGGCCAATGACTGAAGCTTTCTTT	CASSLGDRPMTEAFF
TRBV30	.	.	13	TRBJ1-1	TGTGCCTGGAGTGTACGTTGGGGGGGTGAAGCTTTCTTT	CAWSVRWGGEAFF
TRBV30	TRBD2	.	16	TRBJ2-1	TGTGCCTGGAGTCCCGGACTAGCCCGCTCCTACAATGAGCAGTTCTTC	CAWSPGLARSYNEQFF
TRBV27	.	.	15	TRBJ1-1	TGTGCCAGCAGTTCCACGTCGGACGGATCCCGTTGGGCTTTCTTT	CASSSTSDGSRWAFF
TRBV7-8	TRBD1	few	17	TRBJ2-7	TGTGCCAGCAGCTTACTACCGGGACAGGGGTCAAAATACGAGCAGTACTTC	CASSLLPGQGSKYEQYF
TRBV6-5	.	.	14	TRBJ1-4	TGTGCCAGCAGTTATTCCCGAACTAATGAAAAACTGTTTTTT	CASSYSRTNEKLFF
TRBV6-5	.	few	12	TRBJ2-7	TGTGCCAGCTCAAGGGTAGAGGGCGAGCAGTACTTC	CASSRVEGEQYF
TRBV2	.	.	13	TRBJ1-3	TGTGCCAGCAGAGAAGAGATTGGAAACACCATATATTTT	CASREEIGNTIYF
TRBV23-1	.	.	13	TRBJ1-1	TGCGCCAGCCCTCGGGGAGAGGGCACTGAAGCTTTCTTT	CASPRGEGTEAFF
TRBV7-2	.	.	14	TRBJ2-3	TGTGCCAGCAGCGTCCGGACCAGCACAGATACGCAGTATTTT	CASSVRTSTDTQYF
TRBV7-9	.	.	17	TRBJ1-5	TGTGCCAGCAGCGGGGGGGATCGGACACATAGCAATCAGCCCCAGCATTTT	CASSGGDRTHSNQPQHF
TRBV6-5	.	few	15	TRBJ2-4	TGTGCCAGCAGTTATGCTCCCTTAGCCAAAAACATTCAGTACTTC	CASSYAPLAKNIQYF
TRBV7-2	TRBD1	.	13	TRBJ2-5	TGTGCCAGCAGCCCAACAGGGGCCGAGACCCAGTACTTC	CASSPTGAETQYF
TRBV5-4	TRBD1	.	14	TRBJ1-4	TGTGCCAGCAGCTCCGGGACAGTCAATGAAAAACTGTTTTTT	CASSSGTVNEKLFF
TRBV29-1	.	.	12	TRBJ2-7	TGCAGCGTTGGGATCGACAAGTACGAGCAGTACTTC	CSVGIDKYEQYF
TRBV30	.	.	14	TRBJ1-6	TGTGCCTCCCAGGAGGGTACTTATAATTCACCCCTCCACTTT	CASQEGTYNSPLHF
TRBV5-1	.	few	14	TRBJ1-1	TGCGCCAGCAGCTTGGTAGCGGGCAACACTGAAGCTTTCTTT	CASSLVAGNTEAFF
TRBV30	.	once	13	TRBJ1-1	TGTGCCTGGAGAAAGACGGAGAACACTGAAGCTTTCTTT	CAWRKTENTEAFF
TRBV5-1	.	.	15	TRBJ2-2	TGCGCCAGCAGCTTGGAGGTGACAAACACCGGGGAGCTGTTTTTT	CASSLEVTNTGELFF
TRBV5-1	TRBD2	.	17	TRBJ2-1	TGCGCCAGCAGCCGGGTGGCGACTAGCGGGGGATACAATGAGCAGTTCTTC	CASSRVATSGGYNEQFF
TRBV30	.	.	13	TRBJ1-2	TGTGCCTGGAGAGCGATCCCCCCTGGTGGCTACACCTTC	CAWRAIPPGGYTF
TRBV7-9	.	.	14	TRBJ1-1	TGTGCCAGCAGCCGCACAGGGATTAACACTGAAGCTTTCTTT	CASSRTGINTEAFF